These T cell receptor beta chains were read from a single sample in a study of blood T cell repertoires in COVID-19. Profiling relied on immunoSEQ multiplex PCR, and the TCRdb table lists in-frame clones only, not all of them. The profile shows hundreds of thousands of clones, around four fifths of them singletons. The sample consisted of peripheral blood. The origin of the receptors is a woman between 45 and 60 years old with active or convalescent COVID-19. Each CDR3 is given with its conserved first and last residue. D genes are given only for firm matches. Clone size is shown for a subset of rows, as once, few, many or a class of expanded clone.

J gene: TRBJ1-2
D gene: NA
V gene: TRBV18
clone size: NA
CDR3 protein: CASSPLAGTNYGYTF
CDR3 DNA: TGTGCCAGCTCACCACTGGCAGGTACTAACTATGGCTACACCTTC

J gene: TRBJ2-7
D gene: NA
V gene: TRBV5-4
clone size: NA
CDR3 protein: CASSLVGGTYEQYF
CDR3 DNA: TGTGCCAGCAGCTTGGTGGGGGGAACCTACGAGCAGTACTTC

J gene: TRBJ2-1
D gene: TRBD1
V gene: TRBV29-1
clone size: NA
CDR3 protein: CSVEDPRQGTYNEQFF
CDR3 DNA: TGCAGCGTTGAAGACCCCCGACAGGGAACCTACAATGAGCAGTTCTTC

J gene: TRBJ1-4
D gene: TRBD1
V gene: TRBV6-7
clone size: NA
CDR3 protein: CASSYHSGGTGYATNEKLFF
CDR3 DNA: TGTGCCAGCAGTTACCACTCAGGTGGGACAGGGTACGCAACTAATGAAAAACTGTTTTTT

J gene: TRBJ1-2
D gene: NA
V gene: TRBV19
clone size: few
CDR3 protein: CASSLPGGVYYTF
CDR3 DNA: TGTGCCAGTAGTCTCCCGGGAGGGGTGTACTACACCTTC

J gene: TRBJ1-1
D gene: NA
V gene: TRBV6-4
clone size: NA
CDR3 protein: CASSEETVEAFF
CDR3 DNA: TGTGCCAGCAGTGAGGAGACGGTTGAAGCTTTCTTT

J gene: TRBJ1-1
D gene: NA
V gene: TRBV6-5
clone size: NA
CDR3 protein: CASSRLGGTTEAFF
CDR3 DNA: TGTGCCAGCAGTCGACTTGGAGGGACCACTGAAGCTTTCTTT

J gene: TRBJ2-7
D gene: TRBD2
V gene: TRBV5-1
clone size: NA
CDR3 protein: CASSLLAGGSYEQYF
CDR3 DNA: TGCGCCAGCAGCCTACTAGCGGGAGGGTCCTACGAGCAGTACTTC

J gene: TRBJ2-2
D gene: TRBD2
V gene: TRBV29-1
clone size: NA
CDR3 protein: CSVVRGGTGELFF
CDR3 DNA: TGCAGCGTTGTGCGGGGGGGGACCGGGGAGCTGTTTTTT

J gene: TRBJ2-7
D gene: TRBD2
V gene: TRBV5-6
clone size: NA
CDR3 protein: CASSRFGTSGSGSSYEQYF
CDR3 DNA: TGTGCCAGCAGCCGATTTGGGACTAGCGGGAGCGGGAGCTCCTACGAGCAGTACTTC

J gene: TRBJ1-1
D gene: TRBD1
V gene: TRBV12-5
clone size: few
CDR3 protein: CASGTGTGGHTEAFF
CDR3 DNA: TGTGCTAGTGGTACAGGGACAGGGGGCCACACTGAAGCTTTCTTT

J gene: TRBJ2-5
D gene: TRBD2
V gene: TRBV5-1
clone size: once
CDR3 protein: CASSLALAGGETQYF
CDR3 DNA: TGCGCCAGCAGCTTGGCCCTAGCGGGAGGGGAGACCCAGTACTTC

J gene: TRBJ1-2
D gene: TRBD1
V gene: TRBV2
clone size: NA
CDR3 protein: CASRGGQGMLWGYTF
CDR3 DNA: TGTGCCAGCAGAGGGGGACAGGGGATGCTATGGGGCTACACCTTC

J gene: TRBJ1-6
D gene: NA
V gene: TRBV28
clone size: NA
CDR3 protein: CASSSGGSYNSPLHF
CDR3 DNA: TGTGCCAGCAGTTCTGGGGGGTCCTATAATTCACCCCTCCACTTT

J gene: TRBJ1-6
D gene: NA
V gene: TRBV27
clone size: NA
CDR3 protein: CASSLGQGRYNSPLHF
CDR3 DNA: TGTGCCAGCAGTTTAGGGCAGGGCCGATATAATTCACCCCTCCACTTT

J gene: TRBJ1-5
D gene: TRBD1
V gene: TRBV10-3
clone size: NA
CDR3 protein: CAISPHLQTGGRQPQHF
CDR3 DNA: TGTGCCATCAGTCCCCATCTCCAAACAGGGGGCAGGCAGCCCCAGCATTTT

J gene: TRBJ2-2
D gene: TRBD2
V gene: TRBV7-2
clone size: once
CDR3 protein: CASSLRRGLGNTGELFF
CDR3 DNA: TGTGCCAGCAGCTTACGAAGAGGACTAGGGAACACCGGGGAGCTGTTTTTT

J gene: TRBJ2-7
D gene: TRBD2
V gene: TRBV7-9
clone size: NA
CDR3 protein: CASSLGGGGLAAYEQYF
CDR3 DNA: TGTGCCAGCAGCTTAGGCGGCGGAGGACTAGCGGCCTACGAGCAGTACTTC

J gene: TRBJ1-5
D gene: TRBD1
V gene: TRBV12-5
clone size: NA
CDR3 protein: CASGPGQGKYQPQHF
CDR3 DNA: TGTGCTAGTGGCCCCGGACAGGGGAAATATCAGCCCCAGCATTTT

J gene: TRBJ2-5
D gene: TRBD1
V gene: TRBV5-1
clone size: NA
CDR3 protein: CASRRGQGAETQYF
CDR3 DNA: TGCGCCAGCCGGCGCGGACAGGGCGCGGAGACCCAGTACTTC

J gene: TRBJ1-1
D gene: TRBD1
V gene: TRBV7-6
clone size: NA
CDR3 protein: CASSQDRAGRTEAFF
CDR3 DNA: TGTGCCAGCAGCCAAGACAGGGCCGGCCGGACTGAAGCTTTCTTT

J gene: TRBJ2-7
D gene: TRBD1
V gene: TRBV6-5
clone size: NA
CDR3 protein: CASTRGHTYEQYF
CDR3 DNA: TGTGCCAGCACAAGGGGGCACACCTACGAGCAGTACTTC

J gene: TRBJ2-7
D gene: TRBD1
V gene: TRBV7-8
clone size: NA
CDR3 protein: CASRDRDRGSYEQYF
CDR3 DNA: TGTGCCAGCAGGGATCGGGACAGGGGTTCCTACGAGCAGTACTTC

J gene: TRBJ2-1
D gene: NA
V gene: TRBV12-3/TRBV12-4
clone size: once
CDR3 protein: CASSLFNNEQFF
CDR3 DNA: TGTGCCAGCAGCCTCTTTAACAATGAGCAGTTCTTC

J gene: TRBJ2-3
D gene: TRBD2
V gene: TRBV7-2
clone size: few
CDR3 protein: CASSFRTSGRTDTQYF
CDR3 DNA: TGTGCCAGCAGCTTCCGGACTAGCGGACGCACAGATACGCAGTATTTT

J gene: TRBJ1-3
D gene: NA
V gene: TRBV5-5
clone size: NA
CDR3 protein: CASSQNPERNTIYF
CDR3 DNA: TGTGCCAGCAGCCAAAACCCGGAGAGGAACACCATATATTTT

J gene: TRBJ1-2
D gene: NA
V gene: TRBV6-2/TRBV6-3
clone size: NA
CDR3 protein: CASSLGGPVGYTF
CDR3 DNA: TGTGCCAGCAGTCTCGGCGGGCCAGTAGGCTACACCTTC

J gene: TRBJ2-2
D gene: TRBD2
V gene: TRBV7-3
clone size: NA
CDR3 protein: CASSPVGGSLTGELFF
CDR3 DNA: TGTGCCAGCAGTCCCGTGGGCGGGAGCCTCACCGGGGAGCTGTTTTTT

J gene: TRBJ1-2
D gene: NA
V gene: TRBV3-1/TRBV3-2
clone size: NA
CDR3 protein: CASSQGGRDNGYTF
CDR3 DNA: TGTGCCAGCAGCCAAGGGGGCAGGGACAATGGCTACACCTTC